The clone carrying this T cell receptor (beta chain) was recorded only once. The CDR3 spans 15 residues. Germline V lookup: CDR1 SNHLY, CDR2 FYNNEI. The V and J ends lost 3 bases and 6 bases, in that order; junction bases with no gene match: 4. The sample is drawn from a study of T cells after somatic rescue of genetic block. The method was immunoSEQ multiplex PCR; TCRdb's version includes in-frame clones alone and lacks a portion of them. The top ten clones hold less than 1.5% of a sample with about 120,000 clones, under 95% of them seen once. This sequence originates from a woman under 30. This rearrangement joins TRBV2 to TRBJ2-3; TRBD2 matches at 12 bases. Sequencing was done on a sample of peripheral blood mononuclear cells (PBMCs). This CDR3 is CASSEWTSGADTQYF. The CDR3 nucleotides read TGTGCCAGCAGTGAGTGGACTAGCGGGGCGGATACGCAGTATTTT.